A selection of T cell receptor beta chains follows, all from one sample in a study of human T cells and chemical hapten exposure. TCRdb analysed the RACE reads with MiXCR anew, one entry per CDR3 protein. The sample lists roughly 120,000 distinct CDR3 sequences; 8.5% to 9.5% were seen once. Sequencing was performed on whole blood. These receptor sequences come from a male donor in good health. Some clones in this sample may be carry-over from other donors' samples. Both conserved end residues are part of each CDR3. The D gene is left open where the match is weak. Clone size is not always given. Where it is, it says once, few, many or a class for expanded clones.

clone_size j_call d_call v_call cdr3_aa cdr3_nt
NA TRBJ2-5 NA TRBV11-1 CASSQGKETQYF TGTGCCAGCAGCCAGGGAAAAGAGACCCAGTACTTC
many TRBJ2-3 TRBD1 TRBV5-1 CASSLMTGDTDTQYF TGCGCCAGCAGCTTGATGACAGGGGACACAGATACGCAGTATTTT
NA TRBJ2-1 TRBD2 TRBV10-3 CAISEDATSGSNEQFF TGTGCCATCAGTGAGGACGCAACTAGCGGGAGCAATGAGCAGTTCTTC
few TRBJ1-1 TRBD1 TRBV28 CASGQDLFF TGTGCCAGTGGACAGGACCTTTTCTTT
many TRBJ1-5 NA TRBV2 CASGDSPNQPQHF TGTGCCAGCGGAGACAGTCCTAATCAGCCCCAGCATTTT
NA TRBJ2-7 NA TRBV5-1 CASSFLSSYEQYF TGCGCCAGCAGCTTTCTAAGCTCCTACGAGCAGTACTTC
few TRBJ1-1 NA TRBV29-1 CSVGRENTEAFF TGCAGCGTTGGGCGGGAGAACACTGAAGCTTTCTTT
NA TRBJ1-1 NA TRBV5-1 CASTGQLGSGKGTEAFF TGCGCCAGCACCGGACAGCTTGGATCAGGGAAGGGGACTGAAGCTTTCTTT
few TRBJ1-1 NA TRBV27 CASSRQGVDEAFF TGTGCCAGCAGTCGGCAGGGCGTGGATGAAGCTTTCTTT
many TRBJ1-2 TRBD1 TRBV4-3 CASSQDRGRFYGYTF TGCGCCAGCAGCCAAGACAGGGGGCGCTTCTATGGCTACACCTTC
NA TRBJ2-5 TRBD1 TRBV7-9 CASSSGQVETQYF TGTGCCAGCAGCTCCGGACAGGTTGAGACCCAGTACTTC
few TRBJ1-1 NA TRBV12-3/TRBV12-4 CASISPTANTEAFF TGTGCCAGCATAAGCCCGACAGCTAACACTGAAGCTTTCTTT
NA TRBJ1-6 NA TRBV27 CASSLTRPKDANSPLHF TGTGCCAGCAGTCTCACCCGACCGAAAGACGCCAATTCACCCCTCCACTTT
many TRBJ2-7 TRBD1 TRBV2 CASSWTGAIYEQYF TGTGCCAGCAGTTGGACAGGGGCCATCTACGAGCAGTACTTC
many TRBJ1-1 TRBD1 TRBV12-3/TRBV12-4 CASRDRENTEAFF TGTGCCAGCAGAGACAGGGAGAACACTGAAGCTTTCTTT
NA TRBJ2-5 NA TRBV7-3 CVSSGDSQETQYF TGTGTCAGCAGCGGGGACAGCCAAGAGACCCAGTACTTC
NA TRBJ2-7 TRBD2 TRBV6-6 CASSYSRGAYEQYF TGTGCCAGCAGTTACTCTCGGGGGGCCTACGAGCAGTACTTC
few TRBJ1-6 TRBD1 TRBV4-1 CASSQEGGRSANSPLHF TGCGCCAGCAGCCAAGAAGGGGGCAGGTCAGCAAATTCACCCCTCCACTTT
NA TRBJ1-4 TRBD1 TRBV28 CATRDRANEKLFF TGTGCCACCCGAGACAGGGCTAATGAAAAACTGTTTTTT
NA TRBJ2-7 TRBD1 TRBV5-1 CASSLAGTETYEQYF TGCGCCAGCAGCTTGGCCGGGACAGAGACCTACGAGCAGTACTTC
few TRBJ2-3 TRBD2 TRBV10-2 CASSEPAGGPIDTQYF TGCGCCAGCAGTGAACCAGCGGGAGGGCCGATAGATACGCAGTATTTT
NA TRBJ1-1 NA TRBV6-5 CASSNTGILNTEAFF TGTGCCAGCAGTAATACAGGGATTCTGAACACTGAAGCTTTCTTT
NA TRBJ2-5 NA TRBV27 CASSPGPAGRETQYF TGTGCCAGCAGCCCCGGCCCCGCGGGGCGGGAGACCCAGTACTTC
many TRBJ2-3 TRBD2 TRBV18 CASSPLLAGGQDTQYF TGTGCCAGCTCACCGCTACTAGCGGGGGGGCAAGATACGCAGTATTTT
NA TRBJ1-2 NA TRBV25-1 CASSALGGAYGYTF TGTGCCAGCAGTGCCCTAGGAGGGGCCTATGGCTACACCTTC
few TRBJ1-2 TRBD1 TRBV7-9 CASSVEDRVIYGYTF TGTGCCAGCAGCGTAGAGGACAGGGTGATCTATGGCTACACCTTC
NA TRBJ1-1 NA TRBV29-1 CSVVTERGAEAFF TGCAGCGTTGTGACAGAGCGAGGGGCTGAAGCTTTCTTT
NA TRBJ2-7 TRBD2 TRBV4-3 CASSPGTSGGYEQYF TGCGCCAGCAGCCCCGGGACTAGCGGGGGGTACGAGCAGTACTTC
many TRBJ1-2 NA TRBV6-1 CASSVATRYGYTF TGTGCCAGCAGTGTTGCGACACGTTATGGCTACACCTTC
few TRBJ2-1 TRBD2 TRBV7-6 CASSLWRGGDYNEQFF TGTGCCAGCAGCTTATGGCGGGGGGGAGATTACAATGAGCAGTTCTTC
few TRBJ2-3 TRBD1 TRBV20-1 CSAHGQGSTDTQYF TGCAGTGCCCATGGACAGGGGTCCACAGATACGCAGTATTTT
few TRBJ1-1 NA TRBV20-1 CSARDGRGNTEAFF TGCAGTGCTAGAGATGGCAGAGGGAACACTGAAGCTTTCTTT
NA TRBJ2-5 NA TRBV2 CASSPGASRPFETQYF TGTGCCAGCAGTCCCGGGGCTAGTAGGCCCTTCGAGACCCAGTACTTC
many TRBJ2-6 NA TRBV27 CASSLEPSGANVLTF TGTGCCAGCAGTTTAGAGCCCTCTGGGGCCAACGTCCTGACTTTC
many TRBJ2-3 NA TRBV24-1 CATSDSTDTQYF TGTGCCACCAGCGACAGCACAGATACGCAGTATTTT
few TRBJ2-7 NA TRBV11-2 CASSSPTFGTPYEQYF TGTGCCAGCAGCTCCCCGACGTTTGGCACCCCCTACGAGCAGTACTTC
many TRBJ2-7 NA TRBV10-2 CASSENGYEQYF TGCGCCAGCAGTGAGAATGGTTACGAGCAGTACTTC
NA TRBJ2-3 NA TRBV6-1 CASSEAPIRRDRPDTQYF TGTGCCAGCAGTGAAGCCCCCATCCGGAGGGATCGTCCAGATACGCAGTATTTT
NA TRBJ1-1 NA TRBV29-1 CSVESLGNTEAFF TGCAGCGTTGAAAGCCTGGGAAACACTGAAGCTTTCTTT
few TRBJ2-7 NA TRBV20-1 CSARDPLQGSSYEQYF TGCAGTGCTAGAGACCCCCTGCAGGGGAGCTCCTACGAGCAGTACTTC
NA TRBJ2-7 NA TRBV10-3 CAISESTGYEQYF TGTGCCATCAGTGAGTCGACGGGGTACGAGCAGTACTTC
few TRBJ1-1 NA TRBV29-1 CSVAEGAGTEAFF TGCAGCGTTGCTGAGGGAGCGGGCACTGAAGCTTTCTTT